Following are 20 T cell receptor beta chains from one sample sequenced in a study of T cell responses to AZD1222 COVID-19 vaccine. Here immunoSEQ multiplex PCR was the method, and the copy in TCRdb shows in-frame clones only, minus some. The sample contains around 100,000 clones, 84% of which appear only once. The sequenced sample was peripheral blood, obtained on day 0 of AZD1222 vaccination. The receptors here all came from an adult in good health.

The genes are TRBV2 and TRBJ2-1; no reliable D call. In germline, CDR1 is SNHLY, CDR2 FYNNEI. V lost 6 bases and J 6 bases, leaving 12 bases between the germline ends. This CDR3 has 13 residues. The CDR3 loop is CASRVGPPNEQFF. The CDR3 DNA follows: TGTGCCAGCAGGGTGGGCCCTCCCAATGAGCAGTTCTTC. Complete variable domain (other parts from reference TRBV2 and TRBJ2-1): EPEVTQTPSHQVTQMGQEVILRCVPISNHLYFYWYRQILGQKVEFLVSFYNNEISEKSEIFDDQFSVERPDGSNFTLKIRSTKLEDSAMYFCASRVGPPNEQFFGPGTRLTVL.

The chain carries TRBV29-1 and TRBJ2-1; D might be TRBD1 (5 bases). The CDR3 runs 14 residues. V lost 8 bases to trimming and J lost 5 bases, with 19 bases between them. Germline CDR1 is SQVTM and CDR2 is ANQGSEA. The CDR3, as DNA: TGCAGCTTATGTCTTCTCTCGACAGACAATGAGCAGTTCTTC. Its protein product is CSLCLLSTDNEQFF.

The V gene is TRBV24-1, the J gene TRBJ1-1; TRBD1 agrees at 9 bases. The CDR3 is made up of 15 amino acids. CDR1 and CDR2 from the germline V gene are KGHDR and SFDVKD. The trim removed 3 bases at V and 4 bases at J, leaving 5 bases unmatched. The CDR3 region has the DNA TGTGCCACCAGTGATCCCTCGACAGGGGGCACTGAAGCTTTCTTT. It is translated as CATSDPSTGGTEAFF.

This sequence joins TRBV5-8 and TRBJ2-7; 7 nucleotides match TRBD2. In germline, CDR1 is SGHTS, CDR2 YDEGEE. Trimming took 0 bases from V and 2 from J; bases not matched to a gene: 2. The CDR3 is 14 amino acids. The CDR3 coding sequence is TGTGCCAGCAGCTTGGGGGGGAGGGCCTACGAGCAGTACTTC. This gives the protein CASSLGGRAYEQYF.

The chain recombines TRBV13 with TRBJ2-2; 11 nucleotides match TRBD2. Germline trimming cut 4 bases from V and 6 bases from J; bases unmatched to any gene: 10. This CDR3 is 17 amino acids long. CDR1 is PRHDT and CDR2 is FYEKMQ in the germline V gene (reference sequence). CDR3 bases: TGTGCCAGCAGCTCCCCAACGGGACTAGCGGTCCCCGGGGAGCTGTTTTTT. Translated: CASSSPTGLAVPGELFF. Full variable domain (missing parts from reference TRBV13 and TRBJ2-2): AAGVIQSPRHLIKEKRETATLKCYPIPRHDTVYWYQQGPGQDPQFLISFYEKMQSDKGSIPDRFSAQQFSDYHSELNMSSLELGDSALYFCASSSPTGLAVPGELFFGEGSRLTVL.

V gene TRBV19 combines with J gene TRBJ2-7; 12 bases are a match to TRBD2. With 8 bases clipped from V and 1 base from J, the junction kept 6 bases outside the gene matches. This CDR3 contains 15 residues. Germline-derived CDR1 and CDR2 are LNHDA and SQIVND (reference sequence). The CDR3: CASRLAGVGSYEQYF. The CDR3 DNA is TGTGCCAGTCGACTAGCGGGAGTTGGATCCTACGAGCAGTACTTC.

J is TRBJ1-1 and V is TRBV11-3, with no clear D. The V end was cut by 5 bases, the J end by 1 base, with 5 bases between. The CDR3 is 12 amino acids. CDR1 is SGHNT and CDR2 is YENEEA in the germline V gene. CDR3 loop: CASSKGNTEAFF. The CDR3 DNA reads as TGTGCCAGCAGCAAGGGGAACACTGAAGCTTTCTTT.

The chain joins TRBV11-2 to TRBJ1-1; tentative D call: TRBD1 (5 bases). This CDR3 has 18 amino acids. Germline-derived CDR1 and CDR2 are SGHAT and FQNNGV. V lost 7 bases and J lost 0, with 24 bases in between. The CDR3 DNA follows: TGTGCCAGCACCAGAGGGACCCGCGGCGAGGGGATGAACACTGAAGCTTTCTTT. Translated, it gives CASTRGTRGEGMNTEAFF.

The genes are TRBV12-3 or TRBV12-4 and TRBJ1-1, with D possibly TRBD1 on 5 matching bases. V lost 0 bases and J 7 bases, leaving 9 bases between the germline ends. This CDR3 is 13 amino acids long. The CDR3 DNA reads TGTGCCAGCAGTTTAGCAGGGGCGGGTGAAGCTTTCTTT. This sequence encodes CASSLAGAGEAFF.

V gene TRBV4-3 combines with J gene TRBJ2-1, with TRBD2 matching 8 bases. The germline gives CDR1 LGHNA, CDR2 YSLEER. V shed 1 base and J 7 bases; nucleotides not matched to a gene: 9. The CDR3 loop spans 16 amino acids. As DNA, the CDR3 is TGCGCCAGCAGCCAAGCCCGGTCACTAGCGGATAATGAGCAGTTCTTC. Its translation: CASSQARSLADNEQFF.

The chain couples TRBV7-2 to TRBJ2-2; TRBD1 is a possible D gene (6 bases). Germline V gene lookup returns CDR1 SGHTA and CDR2 FQGNSA. Trimming shortened V by 5 bases and J by 9 bases, and 13 bases separated the two germline ends. This CDR3 region has 13 residues. The CDR3 DNA reads as TGTGCCAGCAGCAGGACAGACCTCTGGGAGCTGTTTTTT. This gives the protein CASSRTDLWELFF.

In the case of this clone: Other DNA sequences within the sample encode an identical CDR3. V usage is TRBV9 and J usage is TRBJ1-3; 8 nucleotides match TRBD1. CDR1 is SGDLS, CDR2 YYNGEE, per germline. V was clipped by 0 bases and J by 4 bases; unmatched bases: 6. The CDR3 has 16 residues. DNA of the CDR3: TGTGCCAGCAGCGTAGACTCAGGGGGCACGGGAAACACCATATATTTT. Translation: CASSVDSGGTGNTIYF.

The chain links TRBV3-1 (or the pseudogene TRBV3-2) to TRBJ1-1; no clear D. V was pared by 8 bases and J by 4 bases, with 20 bases between. The CDR3 is made up of 15 amino acids. Germline V CDR1 and CDR2: LGHDT, YNNKEL (reference sequence). The CDR3 coding sequence is TGTGCCAGCCGCGGTAAAGAAGGTCTCTTCACTGAAGCTTTCTTT. Protein sequence: CASRGKEGLFTEAFF.

This rearrangement joins TRBV5-6 to TRBJ2-1; TRBD2 agrees at 9 bases. The length of the CDR3 is 14 residues. The trim removed 2 bases at V and 6 bases at J, leaving 3 bases unmatched. Germline loops: CDR1 SGHDT, CDR2 YYEEEE. The CDR3 reads CASSLIAGANEQFF. The CDR3 nucleotides are TGTGCCAGCAGCTTAATAGCGGGAGCCAATGAGCAGTTCTTC.

V gene TRBV11-1 combines with J gene TRBJ2-1; TRBD1 might be the D (7 bases). Germline-derived CDR1 and CDR2 are SGHAT and FQDESV (reference sequence). The CDR3 spans 15 residues. V was clipped by 5 bases and J by 7 bases, with 18 bases between them. The CDR3 sequence is CASSDRRGDHNEQFF. As DNA, the CDR3 is TGTGCCAGCAGCGACCGCAGGGGGGATCATAATGAGCAGTTCTTC.

The chain couples TRBV11-3 to TRBJ1-3, with 8 bases matching TRBD1. The CDR3 is 15 residues long. V lost 2 bases, J lost 2 bases, and 2 bases stayed unmatched. Germline CDR1 SGHNT, CDR2 YENEEA. CDR3: CASSLQGAAGNTIYF. The CDR3 nucleotides are TGTGCCAGCAGCTTACAGGGGGCGGCTGGAAACACCATATATTTT.

V gene TRBV5-1 combines with J gene TRBJ2-2, with TRBD2 as a possible D gene (5 bases). V was pared by 5 bases and J by 0 bases, with 11 bases between. From germline, CDR1 is SGHRS and CDR2 YFSETQ. This CDR3 has 15 amino acids. CDR3 bases: TGCGCCAGCAGTGGAGGAGTTACGAACACCGGGGAGCTGTTTTTT. Protein: CASSGGVTNTGELFF.

This sequence joins TRBV7-2 and TRBJ2-1; D gene uncertain. Trimming took off 9 bases at V and 4 bases at J, with 7 bases between the two ends. This CDR3 spans 11 amino acids. From germline, CDR1 is SGHTA and CDR2 FQGNSA. CDR3 DNA sequence: TGTGCCAGTGAAATATACAATGAGCAGTTCTTC. Translating gives CASEIYNEQFF.

V is TRBV3-1 (or the pseudogene TRBV3-2) and J is TRBJ1-5, with a possible D match to TRBD1 (6 bases). CDR3 length: 13 residues. Germline V gene lookup returns CDR1 LGHDT and CDR2 YNNKEL (reference sequence). V was cut by 5 bases and J by 5 bases, with 10 bases left in between. CDR3 sequence: CASSLAGDQPQHF. For the CDR3, the DNA is TGTGCCAGCAGCTTAGCAGGGGATCAGCCCCAGCATTTT.

This clone is labeled as medium-sized. V usage is TRBV6-2 or TRBV6-3 and J usage is TRBJ2-7; 11 bases match TRBD2. Germline V gene data show CDR1 as MNHEY and CDR2 as SVGEGT. The V gene end was trimmed by 6 bases and the J gene end by 6 bases; junction bases not matched to a gene: 7. The length of the CDR3 is 14 residues. The DNA for the CDR3 is TGTGCCAGCAGCTGGATAGCGGGAGGGCCCGAGCAGTACTTC. Protein product: CASSWIAGGPEQYF.